These T cell receptor beta chains were read from a single sample in a study of PD-1 blockade in classical Hodgkin lymphoma. Method: immunoSEQ multiplex PCR; TCRdb's copy keeps in-frame clones and lacks some. Seen here are under 110,000 clones, roughly 89% observed once, and the top ten hold 6.6%. Material: peripheral blood mononuclear cells (PBMCs), obtained before the second cycle of nivolumab. The receptors were gathered from a human donor with classical Hodgkin lymphoma. CDR3s include the opening cysteine and the closing phenylalanine or tryptophan. D genes are given only for firm matches. Clone size is not always given. Where it is, it says once, few, many or a class for expanded clones.

-	-	TRBV30	TRBJ1-2	CAWSQNYGYTF	TGTGCCTGGTCCCAGAACTATGGCTACACCTTC
TRBD1	-	TRBV6-5	TRBJ2-1	CASASTGSYNEQFF	TGTGCCAGCGCCTCGACAGGGAGCTACAATGAGCAGTTCTTC
-	-	TRBV20-1	TRBJ2-5	CSAEIQETQYF	TGCAGTGCTGAGATTCAAGAGACCCAGTACTTC
-	-	TRBV5-4	TRBJ2-5	CASSLAAGGTQETQYF	TGTGCCAGCAGCTTGGCGGCAGGGGGGACCCAAGAGACCCAGTACTTC
-	-	TRBV19	TRBJ1-4	CASRRDGGNSNEKLFF	TGTGCCAGCCGACGGGACGGAGGGAACTCTAATGAAAAACTGTTTTTT
-	-	TRBV2	TRBJ1-2	CASKDGYGYTF	TGTGCCAGCAAGGACGGCTATGGCTACACCTTC
-	-	TRBV2	TRBJ1-2	CASSEGAPNYGYTF	TGTGCCAGCAGTGAGGGGGCTCCCAACTATGGCTACACCTTC
TRBD1	-	TRBV6-5	TRBJ1-4	CASRETGSNEKLFF	TGTGCCAGCAGAGAGACAGGGAGTAATGAAAAACTGTTTTTT
TRBD2	-	TRBV4-3	TRBJ2-2	CASSQPGLKNTGELFF	TGCGCCAGCAGCCAACCGGGACTAAAGAACACCGGGGAGCTGTTTTTT
TRBD2	-	TRBV28	TRBJ2-7	CASSPSGASGDEQYF	TGTGCCAGCAGCCCCTCCGGGGCTAGCGGGGACGAGCAGTACTTC
-	once	TRBV7-9	TRBJ1-2	CASSLIEGAGGYTF	TGTGCCAGCAGCTTGATAGAAGGGGCTGGTGGCTACACCTTC
-	once	TRBV6-4	TRBJ1-2	CASKPLGGYYGYTF	TGTGCCAGCAAACCCCTGGGGGGTTACTATGGCTACACCTTC
-	-	TRBV27	TRBJ1-4	CASSLSWEGEKLFF	TGTGCCAGCAGTTTATCTTGGGAAGGTGAAAAACTGTTTTTT
-	-	TRBV5-5	TRBJ1-5	CASSLEVQPQHF	TGTGCCAGCAGCTTGGAGGTCCAGCCCCAGCATTTT
-	-	TRBV14	TRBJ2-7	CASSQDVGDREQYF	TGTGCCAGCAGCCAAGATGTGGGGGATCGGGAGCAGTACTTC
-	-	TRBV19	TRBJ1-1	CASIGQPNTEAFF	TGTGCCAGTATCGGACAGCCCAACACTGAAGCTTTCTTT
-	-	TRBV2	TRBJ2-3	CASSRDQLDTQYF	TGTGCCAGCAGCCGGGACCAGCTAGATACGCAGTATTTT
TRBD1	few	TRBV6-5	TRBJ1-2	CASRETGTGASGYTF	TGTGCCAGCCGCGAAACCGGGACAGGGGCGTCTGGCTACACCTTC
-	once	TRBV18	TRBJ1-3	CASSLADATNGNTIYF	TGTGCCAGCTCACTGGCGGATGCTACCAACGGAAACACCATATATTTT
-	-	TRBV6-4	TRBJ2-3	CASGPGGFTDTQYF	TGTGCCAGCGGCCCGGGGGGCTTCACAGATACGCAGTATTTT
TRBD1	-	TRBV11-2	TRBJ2-2	CASRPGTGGSHTGELFF	TGTGCCAGCAGGCCCGGGACAGGGGGTTCTCACACCGGGGAGCTGTTTTTT
-	-	TRBV27	TRBJ2-7	CASKDRDTLGEQYF	TGTGCCAGCAAGGATCGGGACACCCTTGGGGAGCAGTACTTC
TRBD2	-	TRBV4-2	TRBJ2-7	CASSQVAGTSGYEQYF	TGTGCCAGCAGCCAAGTCGCCGGGACTAGCGGGTACGAGCAGTACTTC
-	-	TRBV13	TRBJ2-3	CASSFGGPSTDTQYF	TGTGCCAGCAGCTTCGGGGGGCCTAGCACAGATACGCAGTATTTT
-	-	TRBV6-5	TRBJ2-1	CASSSHPGLAKFF	TGTGCCAGCAGTTCCCACCCGGGACTGGCAAAGTTCTTC
TRBD1	-	TRBV5-6	TRBJ2-3	CASSLQGTDTQYF	TGTGCCAGCAGCTTACAGGGGACAGATACGCAGTATTTT
TRBD2	-	TRBV19	TRBJ2-7	CATATGTSVGEQYF	TGTGCCACTGCAACTGGGACTAGCGTGGGGGAGCAGTACTTC
TRBD1	-	TRBV9	TRBJ1-1	CASSVEGALTEAFF	TGTGCCAGCAGCGTGGAGGGGGCACTCACTGAAGCTTTCTTT
-	once	TRBV7-9	TRBJ2-1	CASSPLTGYNEQFF	TGTGCCAGCAGCCCCTTGACAGGATACAATGAGCAGTTCTTC
-	-	TRBV18	TRBJ2-7	CASSVSSSYEQYF	TGTGCCAGCTCAGTGTCTAGCTCCTACGAGCAGTACTTC
-	-	TRBV6-6	TRBJ1-2	CASNPQSGIYGYTF	TGTGCCAGCAACCCCCAATCGGGGATCTATGGCTACACCTTC
TRBD1	-	TRBV6-5	TRBJ2-5	CASSYGQAQETQYF	TGTGCCAGCAGTTACGGACAGGCCCAAGAGACCCAGTACTTC
TRBD1	-	TRBV2	TRBJ1-1	CASRKTGGGEAFF	TGTGCCAGCAGGAAAACAGGGGGCGGTGAAGCTTTCTTT
-	-	TRBV6-5	TRBJ1-4	CASSLAFRDFEKLFF	TGTGCCAGCAGTTTAGCGTTTCGGGATTTCGAAAAACTGTTTTTT
-	-	TRBV7-4	TRBJ2-7	CASSEDGGTASYEQYF	TGTGCCAGCAGTGAAGACGGCGGGACCGCCTCCTACGAGCAGTACTTC
-	-	TRBV9	TRBJ1-1	CASSVGRGDDTEAFF	TGTGCCAGCAGCGTAGGACGGGGAGACGACACTGAAGCTTTCTTT
TRBD2	-	TRBV5-6	TRBJ2-1	CASSAPGRGTAYNEQFF	TGTGCCAGCAGCGCCCCCGGGAGGGGTACGGCCTACAATGAGCAGTTCTTC
-	-	TRBV19	TRBJ1-1	CASSQIEATENTEAFF	TGTGCCAGTAGCCAGATAGAGGCGACGGAGAACACTGAAGCTTTCTTT
TRBD1	-	TRBV28	TRBJ2-5	CASSLWLRGETQYF	TGTGCCAGCAGTTTATGGCTCAGGGGGGAGACCCAGTACTTC
-	-	TRBV14	TRBJ1-5	CASSQGGSQPQHF	TGTGCCAGCAGCCAGGGGGGGAGTCAGCCCCAGCATTTT
-	-	TRBV5-1	TRBJ2-3	CASSPEGEDTQYF	TGCGCCAGCAGCCCCGAAGGGGAAGATACGCAGTATTTT
-	once	TRBV7-9	TRBJ2-5	CASSLARQETQYF	TGTGCCAGCAGCTTAGCCAGGCAAGAGACCCAGTACTTC
-	-	TRBV5-4	TRBJ2-3	CASSLPGGTDTQYF	TGTGCCAGCAGCTTGCCGGGCGGCACAGATACGCAGTATTTT
-	-	TRBV6-4	TRBJ1-1	CASSDSDRNTEAFF	TGTGCCAGCAGTGACTCGGACAGAAACACTGAAGCTTTCTTT
-	-	TRBV27	TRBJ2-7	CASSPGPTYEQYF	TGTGCCAGCAGCCCCGGGCCAACCTACGAGCAGTACTTC
-	-	TRBV11-2	TRBJ1-2	CASGQGYGYTF	TGTGCCAGCGGGCAGGGTTATGGCTACACCTTC
-	-	TRBV7-2	TRBJ1-3	CASSLGQAGNTIYF	TGTGCCAGCAGCTTAGGACAGGCGGGAAACACCATATATTTT
-	-	TRBV19	TRBJ1-4	CASSPHPRSSLLF	TGTGCCAGTAGCCCTCACCCCCGGTCCAGCCTGCTTTTT
-	-	TRBV15	TRBJ1-4	CATSRLTGRGEKLFF	TGTGCCACCAGCAGACTCACAGGGAGAGGAGAAAAACTGTTTTTT
-	-	TRBV2	TRBJ2-1	CASSDRGVYNEQFF	TGTGCCAGCAGTGACCGGGGTGTATACAATGAGCAGTTCTTC
-	-	TRBV6-6	TRBJ1-6	CASTPDNSPLHF	TGTGCCAGCACCCCAGATAATTCACCCCTCCACTTT
-	-	TRBV27	TRBJ2-7	CASSRTFMMTYEQYF	TGTGCCAGCAGTAGGACATTTATGATGACCTACGAGCAGTACTTC
TRBD1	-	TRBV28	TRBJ1-3	CASSEPGQGSGNTIYF	TGTGCCAGCAGTGAACCGGGACAGGGTTCTGGAAACACCATATATTTT
-	once	TRBV12-5	TRBJ1-1	CASGWAGWDTEAFF	TGTGCTAGTGGTTGGGCAGGGTGGGACACTGAAGCTTTCTTT
-	-	TRBV11-2	TRBJ1-2	CASRPDGDSKGTF	TGTGCCAGCAGGCCAGACGGCGACTCCAAAGGAACCTTC
TRBD1	-	TRBV18	TRBJ1-2	CASSPDRASGYTF	TGTGCCAGCTCACCAGACAGGGCTTCCGGCTACACCTTC
TRBD2	-	TRBV5-4	TRBJ2-1	CASSTEVVFSGGEQFF	TGTGCCAGCAGCACGGAGGTCGTCTTTTCGGGGGGTGAGCAGTTCTTC